The 2 T cell receptor beta chains below come from one sample, sequenced in a study of identical twins. TCRdb re-called the 5' RACE reads through MiXCR, storing one row per CDR3 protein. This sample carries about 190,000 distinct CDR3 sequences, approximately 15% of them seen once, and the ten largest clones take about 38%. The same data also went into a second study, on T cells expressing NK-cell markers.

The sequenced sample consisted of CD8+ T cells sorted from blood. Receptors originate from a woman in her late teens or twenties in good health.

V is TRBV12-3 or TRBV12-4 and J is TRBJ2-5; TRBD2 aligns across 10 bases. V gave up 4 bases and J gave up 2 bases; unmatched junction bases: 4. The CDR3 is 15 residues long. CDR3 loop: CASSYSGGTQETQYF. The CDR3 DNA follows: TGTGCCAGCAGTTATAGCGGGGGGACACAAGAGACCCAGTACTTC.

The chain employs TRBV5-4 and TRBJ2-2; D not resolved. V was clipped by 4 bases and J by 9 bases, with 10 bases between them. The CDR3 has 12 residues. The germline CDR1 and CDR2 sequences are SGHNT and YYREEE (reference sequence). The chain's CDR3 is CASSQFGWELFF. Here the CDR3 DNA reads TGTGCCAGCAGCCAGTTCGGATGGGAGCTGTTTTTT.